This T cell receptor beta chain was identified in a study of blood T cell repertoires in COVID-19. Study-wide background: From T cells, B-cell-depleted T cells, or PBMCs came the material, which was cDNA or gDNA.

Participant age was about 18 to 100 years, and participants resided in about two dozen US areas. Cohort 3 donors counted as recovered after two negative PCRs, clearance, or resolved symptoms. CDR3 length: 14 residues. The germline CDR1 and CDR2 sequences are SGHRS and YFSETQ. The V end was cut by 2 bases, the J end by 2 bases, with 11 bases between. TCRdb's copy holds only in-frame clones and misses some; the assay was immunoSEQ multiplex PCR. Of about 280,000 clones in the sample, 75% to 90% are singletons; the top ten hold 2% to 3%. This TCR derives from a woman between 45 and 65 years old who had recovered from COVID-19. The rearrangement joins TRBV5-1 to TRBJ2-7; D is perhaps TRBD2 (6 bases). The specimen was PBMCs or T cells enriched from blood (not recorded which). The CDR3 protein is CASSLNAGPYEQYF. In DNA form, the CDR3 reads TGCGCCAGCAGCTTAAATGCGGGGCCCTACGAGCAGTACTTC. The whole variable domain, filled in from reference TRBV5-1 and TRBJ2-7, reads KAGVTQTPRYLIKTRGQQVTLSCSPISGHRSVSWYQQTPGQGLQFLFEYFSETQRNKGNFPGRFSGRQFSNSRSEMNVSTLELGDSALYLCASSLNAGPYEQYFGPGTRLTVT.